The source of this T cell receptor beta chain is a study of beta chain features in type 1 diabetes. General study findings and limits: Among all four CD4+ subsets, Type 1 diabetes patients had TCRB CDR3s that were moderately but significantly shorter. The naive, central memory and Treg TCRB repertoires of patients appeared to be more similar to one another than those of healthy donors.

CD45RO/CCR7/CD25/CD127/CD95/CD27 staining was used to isolate CD4+ naive, central memory, regulatory and stem cell-like memory cells by sorting. Sort purity for all populations was recorded as exceeding 98%. Since all of the isolated RNA was reverse transcribed, expressed TCRB transcripts were what got sequenced. Assay: immunoSEQ multiplex PCR; the TCRdb copy retains only in-frame clones and omits some. The repertoire has 630,000 or so clones, over 12% of them found once; the top ten carry around 0.04%. Remarks on this clone: Its antigen is currently unknown.

The CDR3 spans 13 residues. CDR1 and CDR2 from the germline V gene are SGHTA and FQGTGA. V shed 5 bases and J 8 bases; nucleotides not matched to a gene: 6. The specimen sequenced was naive CD4+ T cells from blood. The TCR was taken from a man aged 18 to 30 with type 1 diabetes. V is TRBV7-3 and J is TRBJ1-2, with 9 nucleotides matching TRBD1. The CDR3: CASSAGQGMGYTF. CDR3 sequence (DNA): TGTGCCAGCAGCGCGGGACAGGGAATGGGCTACACCTTC.